Reported below is one T cell receptor beta chain. Antigen specificity is unknown. The sample is drawn from a study of shared clonotypes between healthy human individuals. Study conclusions and caveats: When naive CD4 clonotypes were compared across several donors, 4% to 6.5% were shared.

Naive CD8 cells lacked CD45RO and underwent positive selection for CCR7, leaving out terminally differentiated effector memory CD45RA+ cells. Germline V gives CDR1 SEHNR, CDR2 FQNEAQ (reference sequence). V dropped 8 bases and J dropped 1 base, with 14 bases sitting between them. The CDR3 totals 14 residues. As handled by the study authors: Filtering differed because ImmunoSEQ produced junction-only sequences that carried no quality scores. The repertoire was sequenced with immunoSEQ multiplex PCR; TCRdb's copy has only in-frame clones and lacks some. For V, J and clone size, that table is used; D and trimming come from the DNA. Of approximately 840,000 clones listed, 96% are singletons.

This chain uses TRBV7-9 with TRBJ2-5; D is possibly TRBD1 (7 bases). This receptor was identified in a man aged 25 to 45 in good health. Specimen: naive CD8+ T cells sorted from blood. CDR3: CASRPGGLQETQYF. The CDR3 coding sequence is TGTGCCAGCCGACCAGGGGGACTCCAAGAGACCCAGTACTTC.